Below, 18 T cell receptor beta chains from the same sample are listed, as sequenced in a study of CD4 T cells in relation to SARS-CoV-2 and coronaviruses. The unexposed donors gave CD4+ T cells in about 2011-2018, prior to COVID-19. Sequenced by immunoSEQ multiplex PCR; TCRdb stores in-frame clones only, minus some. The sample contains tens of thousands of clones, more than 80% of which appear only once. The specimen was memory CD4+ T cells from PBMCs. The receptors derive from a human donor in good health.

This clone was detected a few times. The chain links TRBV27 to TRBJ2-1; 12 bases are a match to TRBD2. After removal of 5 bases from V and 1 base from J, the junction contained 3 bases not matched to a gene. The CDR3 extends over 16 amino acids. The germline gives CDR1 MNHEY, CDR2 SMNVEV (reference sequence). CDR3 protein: CASSPGTSGSYNEQFF. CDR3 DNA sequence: TGTGCCAGCAGTCCGGGGACTAGCGGGTCCTACAATGAGCAGTTCTTC.

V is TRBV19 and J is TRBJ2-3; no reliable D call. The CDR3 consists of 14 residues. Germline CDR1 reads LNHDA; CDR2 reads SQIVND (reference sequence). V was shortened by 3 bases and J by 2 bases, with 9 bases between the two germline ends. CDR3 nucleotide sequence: TGTGCCAGTAGTATTATGGGCTTCACAGATACGCAGTATTTT. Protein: CASSIMGFTDTQYF.

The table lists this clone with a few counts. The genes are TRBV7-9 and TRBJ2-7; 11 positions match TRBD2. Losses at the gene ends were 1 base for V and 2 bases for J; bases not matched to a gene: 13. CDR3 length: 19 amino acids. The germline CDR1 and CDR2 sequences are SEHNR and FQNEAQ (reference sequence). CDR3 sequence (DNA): TGTGCCAGCAGCTTAGGCGGGGTGGGGCTAGCGGGAGGACCCTACGAGCAGTACTTC. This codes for CASSLGGVGLAGGPYEQYF.

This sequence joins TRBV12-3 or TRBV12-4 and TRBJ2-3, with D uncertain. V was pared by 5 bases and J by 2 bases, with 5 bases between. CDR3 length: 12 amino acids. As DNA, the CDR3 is TGTGCCAGCAGTCAGAACACAGATACGCAGTATTTT. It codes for CASSQNTDTQYF.

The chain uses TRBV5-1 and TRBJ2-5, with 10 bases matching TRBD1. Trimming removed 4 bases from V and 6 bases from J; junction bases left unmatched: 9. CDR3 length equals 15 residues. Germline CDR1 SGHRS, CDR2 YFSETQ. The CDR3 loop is CASSNRTGGMKTQYF. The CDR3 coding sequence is TGCGCCAGCAGCAACAGGACAGGGGGTATGAAGACCCAGTACTTC. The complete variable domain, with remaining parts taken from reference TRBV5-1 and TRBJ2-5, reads KAGVTQTPRYLIKTRGQQVTLSCSPISGHRSVSWYQQTPGQGLQFLFEYFSETQRNKGNFPGRFSGRQFSNSRSEMNVSTLELGDSALYLCASSNRTGGMKTQYFGPGTRLLVL.

As DNA, the CDR3 is TGTGCCAGCAGCTTGGAAAACAATGAGCAGTTCTTC. It translates to CASSLENNEQFF. J is TRBJ2-1 and V is TRBV11-2; D remains unclear. The CDR3 contains 12 residues. Looked up from germline, CDR1 is SGHAT and CDR2 is FQNNGV. Trimming stripped 3 bases from V and 5 bases from J, with 5 bases between.

For the CDR3, the DNA is TGTGCCAGCAGTTTGAACAGTGGTGGGCAGTACTTC. Residues: CASSLNSGGQYF. The V gene is TRBV12-3 or TRBV12-4, the J gene TRBJ2-7; D remains ambiguous. This CDR3 has 12 amino acids. The V and J ends lost 3 bases and 9 bases respectively, with 12 bases between them.

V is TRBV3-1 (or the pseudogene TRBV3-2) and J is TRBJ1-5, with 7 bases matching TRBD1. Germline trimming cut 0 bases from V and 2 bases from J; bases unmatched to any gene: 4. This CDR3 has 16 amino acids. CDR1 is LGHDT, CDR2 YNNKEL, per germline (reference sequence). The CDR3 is CASSQDTGVGNQPQHF. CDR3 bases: TGTGCCAGCAGCCAAGATACAGGGGTTGGCAATCAGCCCCAGCATTTT.

CDR3 residues: CASSSWTGFGNTIYF. The CDR3 DNA reads TGTGCCAGCAGTTCGTGGACAGGGTTCGGAAACACCATATATTTT. The rearrangement uses TRBV28 and TRBJ1-3; 8 bases are shared with TRBD1. The V and J ends lost 4 bases and 4 bases, in that order; junction bases with no gene match: 6. Germline V CDR1 and CDR2: MDHEN, SYDVKM. The CDR3 loop spans 15 amino acids.

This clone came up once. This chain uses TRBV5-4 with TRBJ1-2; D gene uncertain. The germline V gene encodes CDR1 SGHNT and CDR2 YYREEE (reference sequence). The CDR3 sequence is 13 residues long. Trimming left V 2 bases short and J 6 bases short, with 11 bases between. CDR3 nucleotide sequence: TGTGCCAGCAGCTTAGTCGCAACCAATGGCTACACCTTC. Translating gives CASSLVATNGYTF.

The CDR3 loop is CASSLGTGGAKNIQYF. CDR3 coding DNA: TGTGCCAGCAGTTTAGGGACAGGGGGGGCCAAAAACATTCAGTACTTC. This chain links TRBV27 with TRBJ2-4; 11 bases align to TRBD1. The ends lost 2 bases at V and 1 base at J; junction bases unmatched: 1. Germline V gene lookup returns CDR1 MNHEY and CDR2 SMNVEV (reference sequence). The CDR3 contains 16 residues.

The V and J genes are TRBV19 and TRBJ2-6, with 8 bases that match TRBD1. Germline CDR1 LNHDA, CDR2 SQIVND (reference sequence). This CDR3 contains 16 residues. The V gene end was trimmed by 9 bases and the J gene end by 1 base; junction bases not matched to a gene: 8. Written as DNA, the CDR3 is TGTGCCAGAACCGGGACAGGCATTTCTGGGGCCAACGTCCTGACTTTC. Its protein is CARTGTGISGANVLTF.

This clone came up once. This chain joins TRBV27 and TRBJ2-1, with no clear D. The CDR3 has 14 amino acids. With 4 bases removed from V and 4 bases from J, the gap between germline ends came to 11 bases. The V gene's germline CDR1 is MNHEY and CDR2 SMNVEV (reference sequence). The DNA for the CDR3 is TGTGCCAGCAGTTGGTTGGGTTCATACAATGAGCAGTTCTTC. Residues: CASSWLGSYNEQFF.

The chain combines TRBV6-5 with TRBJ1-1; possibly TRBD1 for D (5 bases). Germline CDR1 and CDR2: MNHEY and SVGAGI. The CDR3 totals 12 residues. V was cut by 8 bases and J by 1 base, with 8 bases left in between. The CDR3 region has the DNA TGTGCCAGCGGGCAGGGGAACACTGAAGCTTTCTTT. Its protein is CASGQGNTEAFF.

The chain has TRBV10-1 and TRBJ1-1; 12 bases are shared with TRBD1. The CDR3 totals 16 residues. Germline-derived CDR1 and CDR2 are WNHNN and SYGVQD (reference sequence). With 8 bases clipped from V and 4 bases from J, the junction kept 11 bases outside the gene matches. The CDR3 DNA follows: TGCGCCAGCGCCCCCGGGACAGGGGGCCGTGGCACTGAAGCTTTCTTT. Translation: CASAPGTGGRGTEAFF.

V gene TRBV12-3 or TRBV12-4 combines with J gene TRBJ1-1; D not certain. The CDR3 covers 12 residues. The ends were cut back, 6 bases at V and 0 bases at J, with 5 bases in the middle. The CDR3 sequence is CASRRMNTEAFF. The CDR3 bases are TGTGCCAGCAGGCGAATGAACACTGAAGCTTTCTTT.

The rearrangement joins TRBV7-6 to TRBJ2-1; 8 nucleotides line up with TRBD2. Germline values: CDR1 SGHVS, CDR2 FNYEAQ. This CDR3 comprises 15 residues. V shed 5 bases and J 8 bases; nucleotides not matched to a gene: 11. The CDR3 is CASSLRGSGSDEQFF. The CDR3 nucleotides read TGTGCCAGCAGCCTGAGGGGGAGCGGGAGCGATGAGCAGTTCTTC.

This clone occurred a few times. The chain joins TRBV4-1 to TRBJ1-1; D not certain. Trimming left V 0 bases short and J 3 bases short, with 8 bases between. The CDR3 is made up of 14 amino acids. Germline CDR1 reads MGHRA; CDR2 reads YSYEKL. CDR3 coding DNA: TGCGCCAGCAGCCAAGAGGGAGGGTACACTGAAGCTTTCTTT. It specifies CASSQEGGYTEAFF.